Presented here are 22 T cell receptor beta chains from one specimen sequenced in a study of CD4 T cells in relation to SARS-CoV-2 and coronaviruses. These receptors' antigens are unknown. Assay used: immunoSEQ multiplex PCR; TCRdb lists only in-frame clones, some missing. The sample has about 41,000 clones, over 75% seen once. Sample: naive CD4+ T cells from PBMCs, cultured in vitro. Subset in this sample: naive CD4+ T cells isolated by negative enrichment. The source is an adult with COVID-19.

The V gene is TRBV30, the J gene TRBJ2-1; 8 positions agree with TRBD2. V was clipped by 4 bases and J by 7 bases; unmatched bases: 9. The CDR3 spans 14 residues. Germline-derived CDR1 and CDR2 are GTSNPN and SVGIG (reference sequence). In nucleotides, the CDR3 is TGTGCCTGGAAATCGAGCGGGAGTAGTAATGAGCAGTTCTTC. Protein sequence: CAWKSSGSSNEQFF.

This clone has just a few counts. V is TRBV7-9 and J is TRBJ1-1; weak D call: TRBD1 (6 bases). V was trimmed by 2 bases and J by 4 bases, leaving 11 bases between them. The CDR3 loop spans 14 amino acids. The germline CDR1 and CDR2 sequences are SEHNR and FQNEAQ (reference sequence). The CDR3 here is CASSLPSRGTEAFF. The CDR3 region has the DNA TGTGCCAGCAGCTTACCAAGCAGGGGCACTGAAGCTTTCTTT.

The J gene is TRBJ2-1, the V gene TRBV27, with 7 bases fitting TRBD1. Germline V gives CDR1 MNHEY, CDR2 SMNVEV (reference sequence). The CDR3 is 11 amino acids. With 6 bases clipped from V and 11 bases from J, the junction kept 4 bases outside the gene matches. The CDR3 DNA is TGTGCCAGCAGCGAGGACAGGAAGCAGTTCTTC. Its protein is CASSEDRKQFF.

This chain uses TRBV7-9 with TRBJ2-3; the D gene is possibly TRBD1 (5 bases). Trimming removed 4 bases at V and 4 bases at J, with 12 bases between. Germline V gene lookup returns CDR1 SEHNR and CDR2 FQNEAQ (reference sequence). The CDR3 is 14 amino acids. The CDR3 DNA reads TGTGCCAGCAGCTACGATCCGACAGCAGATACGCAGTATTTT. This encodes CASSYDPTADTQYF.

V usage is TRBV27 and J usage is TRBJ1-1, with D maybe TRBD1 (6 bases). V was shortened by 5 bases and J by 3 bases, with 28 bases between the two germline ends. The CDR3 totals 19 residues. Germline CDR1 is MNHEY and CDR2 is SMNVEV (reference sequence). The CDR3 nucleotides read TGTGCCAGCAGTCCCTTACCGGGGGGGCCGGAGGTAATATACACTGAAGCTTTCTTT. This codes for CASSPLPGGPEVIYTEAFF.

V is TRBV28 and J is TRBJ2-5, with a possible D match to TRBD2 (6 bases). Germline CDR1 and CDR2: MDHEN and SYDVKM. This CDR3 contains 14 residues. V lost 6 bases to trimming and J lost 5 bases, with 16 bases between them. This chain's CDR3 is CASRVGGNRETQYF. CDR3 in DNA: TGTGCCAGCAGGGTCGGGGGTAATCGGGAGACCCAGTACTTC.

The chain recombines TRBV5-8 with TRBJ2-3; D unclear. Germline CDR1 reads SGHTS; CDR2 reads YDEGEE. Trimming removed 2 bases from V and 6 bases from J, with 16 bases in between. This CDR3 has 15 residues. The CDR3 here is CASSFKSLQADTQYF. In DNA, the CDR3 is TGTGCCAGCAGCTTTAAATCACTCCAGGCGGATACGCAGTATTTT. Together with reference TRBV5-8 and TRBJ2-3, the CDR3 gives the full variable domain: EAGVTQSPTHLIKTRGQQATLRCSPISGHTSVYWYQQALGLGLQFLLWYDEGEERNRGNFPPRFSGRQFPNYSSELNVNALELEDSALYLCASSFKSLQADTQYFGPGTRLTVL.

The V call is TRBV28, the J call TRBJ2-5; D is ambiguous. Germline V gene sequence: CDR1 MDHEN, CDR2 SYDVKM. The CDR3 contains 16 residues. The V end lost 7 bases, the J end lost 5 bases, and 23 bases lay between the germline ends. CDR3 DNA: TGTGCCAGCATACTGGGATCGGGTGGGTTAGGGGAGACCCAGTACTTC. As protein: CASILGSGGLGETQYF.

The chain recombines TRBV11-2 with TRBJ2-3; 12 nucleotides line up with TRBD2. Germline V gives CDR1 SGHAT, CDR2 FQNNGV. There are 15 residues in the CDR3. V lost 5 bases, J lost 7 bases, and 7 bases stayed unmatched. This CDR3 reads CASSVTSGRWNTQYF. The CDR3 DNA follows: TGTGCCAGCAGCGTGACTAGCGGGAGATGGAATACGCAGTATTTT. Full variable domain (missing parts from reference TRBV11-2 and TRBJ2-3): EAGVAQSPRYKIIEKRQSVAFWCNPISGHATLYWYQQILGQGPKLLIQFQNNGVVDDSQLPKDRFSAERLKGVDSTLKIQPAKLEDSAVYLCASSVTSGRWNTQYFGPGTRLTVL.

The chain uses TRBV18 and TRBJ1-1, with a tentative D call TRBD1 (5 bases). In germline, CDR1 is KGHSH, CDR2 LQKENI. Trimming shortened V by 3 bases and J by 1 base, and 15 bases separated the two germline ends. This CDR3 has 16 residues. CDR3 in DNA: TGTGCCAGCTCACCCCCTGGGGCAAAGGGGAACACTGAAGCTTTCTTT. It specifies CASSPPGAKGNTEAFF.

This clone has only a few counts. The V call is TRBV19, the J call TRBJ2-7, with 9 bases lining up with TRBD2. The CDR3 is 14 residues long. The J segment lost 2 bases and the V segment lost 7 bases, leaving 6 bases of the junction unmatched. Germline CDR1 LNHDA, CDR2 SQIVND (reference sequence). DNA for the CDR3: TGTGCCAGTAAGATGGTAGCGGGAGCCTACGAGCAGTACTTC. Its protein is CASKMVAGAYEQYF.

The chain uses TRBV27 and TRBJ1-4; D call uncertain. The CDR3 is 12 residues long. Deletions cut 2 bases from V and 11 bases from J, with 9 bases between. Germline V gene lookup returns CDR1 MNHEY and CDR2 SMNVEV (reference sequence). The CDR3 is CASSLIKGKLFF. CDR3 DNA: TGTGCCAGCAGTTTAATCAAGGGTAAACTGTTTTTT.

V gene TRBV9 combines with J gene TRBJ2-3; 9 bases map to TRBD2. Germline values: CDR1 SGDLS, CDR2 YYNGEE. V shed 0 bases and J 4 bases; nucleotides not matched to a gene: 3. This CDR3 is 15 amino acids long. The CDR3 spells CASSVGTSAADTQYF. As DNA, the CDR3 is TGTGCCAGCAGCGTAGGGACTAGCGCGGCAGATACGCAGTATTTT. Variable domain in full (rest from reference TRBV9 and TRBJ2-3): DSGVTQTPKHLITATGQRVTLRCSPRSGDLSVYWYQQSLDQGLQFLIQYYNGEERAKGNILERFSAQQFPDLHSELNLSSLELGDSALYFCASSVGTSAADTQYFGPGTRLTVL.

The rearrangement joins TRBV5-1 to TRBJ2-1; 10 nucleotides align to TRBD1. Germline loops: CDR1 SGHRS, CDR2 YFSETQ. This CDR3 is 16 amino acids long. Trimming removed 6 bases from V and 5 bases from J; junction bases left unmatched: 11. The CDR3 DNA is TGCGCCAGCACCACTTCTCGGGACAGGGGAAACAATGAGCAGTTCTTC. This encodes CASTTSRDRGNNEQFF.

The V call is TRBV11-2, the J call TRBJ2-1; D possibly matches TRBD1 or TRBD2 (5 bases each). V gave up 1 base and J gave up 8 bases, with 21 bases separating them. Germline V lookup: CDR1 SGHAT, CDR2 FQNNGV. The CDR3 loop spans 17 amino acids. In DNA form, the CDR3 reads TGTGCCAGCAGCTTAGTAGGCAGGGATTATCCGCGGGATGAGCAGTTCTTC. Protein product: CASSLVGRDYPRDEQFF.

The gene calls are TRBV10-3 and TRBJ1-3, with D unclear. CDR3 length equals 13 residues. Germline V lookup: CDR1 ENHRY, CDR2 SYGVKD. V dropped 0 bases and J dropped 4 bases, with 4 bases sitting between them. The CDR3 DNA follows: TGTGCCATCAGTGAGTCAGGGGGAAACACCATATATTTT. Amino acid sequence: CAISESGGNTIYF.

This clone has just a few counts. This sequence joins TRBV2 and TRBJ1-5; the match to TRBD1 covers 8 bases. After removal of 4 bases from V and 7 bases from J, the junction contained 6 bases not matched to a gene. The CDR3 is 14 residues long. Germline CDR1 SNHLY, CDR2 FYNNEI. The CDR3 reads CASSGGTGGQPQHF. As DNA, the CDR3 is TGTGCCAGCAGTGGGGGGACAGGCGGCCAGCCCCAGCATTTT.

The chain links TRBV29-1 to TRBJ1-4; weak D call: TRBD1 (6 bases). This CDR3 spans 13 amino acids. The germline CDR1 and CDR2 sequences are SQVTM and ANQGSEA. V lost 4 bases to trimming and J lost 8 bases, with 14 bases between them. The CDR3 coding sequence is TGCAGCGTTGGGGCAGGGGACGACGAAAAACTGTTTTTT. It is translated as CSVGAGDDEKLFF.

This rearrangement joins TRBV6-5 to TRBJ2-7; TRBD2 agrees at 8 bases. With 0 bases clipped from V and 2 bases from J, the junction kept 0 bases outside the gene matches. Germline V gene data show CDR1 as MNHEY and CDR2 as SVGAGI. This CDR3 region has 14 residues. The DNA of the CDR3 is TGTGCCAGCAGTTACTCGCGGGGGGCCTACGAGCAGTACTTC. Translating it yields CASSYSRGAYEQYF.

A few counts support this clone. The chain couples TRBV5-1 to TRBJ1-6, with a weak D call TRBD1 (5 bases). V lost 0 bases to trimming and J lost 8 bases, with 9 bases between them. CDR3 length: 14 residues. The V gene's germline CDR1 is SGHRS and CDR2 YFSETQ. CDR3 bases: TGCGCCAGCAGCTTGGAAGGGGTCGATTCACCCCTCCACTTT. It codes for CASSLEGVDSPLHF.

The chain links TRBV6-2 or TRBV6-3 to TRBJ2-1; TRBD2 aligns across 10 bases. CDR1 and CDR2 (germline): MNHEY, SVGEGT. This CDR3 is 15 amino acids long. The V segment lost 6 bases and the J segment 9 bases; nucleotides outside the gene matches: 11. The CDR3 reads CASSPRASGSLEQFF. CDR3 coding DNA: TGTGCCAGCAGCCCCAGGGCTAGCGGGAGCCTTGAGCAGTTCTTC.

The chain uses TRBV14 and TRBJ2-5, with D possibly being TRBD2 (6 bases). The V end was cut by 0 bases, the J end by 4 bases, with 12 bases between. Per the germline V gene, CDR1 is SGHDN and CDR2 is FVKESK. This CDR3 spans 15 amino acids. CDR3 DNA: TGTGCCAGCAGCCAAGATTTCCCCGGGGGAGAGACCCAGTACTTC. It codes for CASSQDFPGGETQYF. Supplemented by reference TRBV14 and TRBJ2-5, the full variable domain reads EAGVTQFPSHSVIEKGQTVTLRCDPISGHDNLYWYRRVMGKEIKFLLHFVKESKQDESGMPNNRFLAERTGGTYSTLKVQPAELEDSGVYFCASSQDFPGGETQYFGPGTRLLVL.